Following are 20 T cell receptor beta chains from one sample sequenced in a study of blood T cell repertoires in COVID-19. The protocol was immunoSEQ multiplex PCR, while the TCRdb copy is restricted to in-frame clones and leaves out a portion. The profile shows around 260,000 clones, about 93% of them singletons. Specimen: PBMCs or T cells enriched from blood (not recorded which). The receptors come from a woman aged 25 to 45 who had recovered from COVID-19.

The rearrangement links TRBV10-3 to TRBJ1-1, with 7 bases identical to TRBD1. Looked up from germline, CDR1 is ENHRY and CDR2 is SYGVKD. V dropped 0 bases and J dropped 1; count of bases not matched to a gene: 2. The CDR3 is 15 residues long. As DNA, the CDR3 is TGTGCCATCAGTGAGTCGACAGGGCCGAACACTGAAGCTTTCTTT. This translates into CAISESTGPNTEAFF.

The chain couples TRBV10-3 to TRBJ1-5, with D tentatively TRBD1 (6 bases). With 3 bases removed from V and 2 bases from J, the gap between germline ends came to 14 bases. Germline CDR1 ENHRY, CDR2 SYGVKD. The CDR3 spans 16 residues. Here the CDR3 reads CAISEAGGAGNQPQHF. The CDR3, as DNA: TGTGCCATCAGTGAAGCGGGGGGGGCTGGCAATCAGCCCCAGCATTTT.

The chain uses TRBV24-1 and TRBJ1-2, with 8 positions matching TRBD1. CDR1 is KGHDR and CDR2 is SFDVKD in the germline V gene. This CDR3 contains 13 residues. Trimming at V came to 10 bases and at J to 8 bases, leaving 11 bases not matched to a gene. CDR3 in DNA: TGTGCCACTCAGGGGGCGCGAGGATTCGGCTACACCTTC. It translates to CATQGARGFGYTF.

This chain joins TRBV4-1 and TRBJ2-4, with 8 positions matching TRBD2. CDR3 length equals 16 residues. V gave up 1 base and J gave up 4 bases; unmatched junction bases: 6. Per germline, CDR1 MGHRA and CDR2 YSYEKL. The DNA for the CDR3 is TGCGCCAGCAGCCAAGTCGGGAGGGGGGGTAAAAACATTCAGTACTTC. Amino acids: CASSQVGRGGKNIQYF.

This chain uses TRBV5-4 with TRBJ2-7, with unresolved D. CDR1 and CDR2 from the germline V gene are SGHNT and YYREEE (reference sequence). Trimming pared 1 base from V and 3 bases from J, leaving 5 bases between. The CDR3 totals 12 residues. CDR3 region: CASSLPGYEQYF. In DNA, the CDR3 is TGTGCCAGCAGCTTGCCGGGCTACGAGCAGTACTTC.

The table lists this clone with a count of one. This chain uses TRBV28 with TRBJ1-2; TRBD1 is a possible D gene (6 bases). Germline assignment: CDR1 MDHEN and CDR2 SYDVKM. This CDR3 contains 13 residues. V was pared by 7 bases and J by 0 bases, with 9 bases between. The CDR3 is CASTGVSNYGYTF. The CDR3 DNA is TGTGCCAGCACAGGGGTTTCTAACTATGGCTACACCTTC.

The CDR3 spells CASNIQGLGNTIYF. The CDR3 DNA is TGCGCCAGCAATATTCAGGGGCTTGGAAACACCATATATTTT. The rearrangement uses TRBV10-1 and TRBJ1-3, with D possibly TRBD1 on 6 matching bases. V was pared by 7 bases and J by 3 bases, with 13 bases between. Germline V gene lookup returns CDR1 WNHNN and CDR2 SYGVQD (reference sequence). This CDR3 region has 14 residues.

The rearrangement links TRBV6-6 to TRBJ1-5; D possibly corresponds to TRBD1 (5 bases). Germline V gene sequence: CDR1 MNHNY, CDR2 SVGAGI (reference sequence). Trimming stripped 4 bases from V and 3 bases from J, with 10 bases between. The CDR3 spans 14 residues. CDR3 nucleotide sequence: TGTGCCAGCAGTTTCAGGGCCCACAATCAGCCCCAGCATTTT. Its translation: CASSFRAHNQPQHF.

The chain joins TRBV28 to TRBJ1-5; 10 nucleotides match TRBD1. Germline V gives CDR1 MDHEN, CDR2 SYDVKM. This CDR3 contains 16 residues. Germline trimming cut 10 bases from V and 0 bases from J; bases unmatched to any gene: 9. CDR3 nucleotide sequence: TGTGCCATACGGGACAGGGGTATCGTTAGCAATCAGCCCCAGCATTTT. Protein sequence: CAIRDRGIVSNQPQHF.

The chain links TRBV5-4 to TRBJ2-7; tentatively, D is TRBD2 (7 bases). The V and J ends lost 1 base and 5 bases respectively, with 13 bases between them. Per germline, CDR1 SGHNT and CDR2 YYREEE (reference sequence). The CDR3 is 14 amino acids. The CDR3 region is CASSLKWGGNEQYF. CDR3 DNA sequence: TGTGCCAGCAGCTTGAAGTGGGGGGGCAACGAGCAGTACTTC.

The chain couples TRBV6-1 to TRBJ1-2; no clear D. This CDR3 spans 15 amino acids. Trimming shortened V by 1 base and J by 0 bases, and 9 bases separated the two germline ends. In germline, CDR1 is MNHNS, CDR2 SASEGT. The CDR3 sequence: CASSEGLGPNYGYTF. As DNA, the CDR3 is TGTGCCAGCAGTGAAGGACTGGGTCCTAACTATGGCTACACCTTC.

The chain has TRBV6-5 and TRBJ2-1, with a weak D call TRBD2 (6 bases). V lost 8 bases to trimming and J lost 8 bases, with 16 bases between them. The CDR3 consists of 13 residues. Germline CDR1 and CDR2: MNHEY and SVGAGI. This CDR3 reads CASGTPPGYEQFF. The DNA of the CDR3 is TGTGCCAGCGGGACTCCCCCTGGCTATGAGCAGTTCTTC.

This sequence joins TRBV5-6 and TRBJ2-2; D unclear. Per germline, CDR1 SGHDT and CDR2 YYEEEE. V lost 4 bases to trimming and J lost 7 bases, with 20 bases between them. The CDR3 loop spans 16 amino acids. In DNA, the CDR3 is TGTGCCAGCAGCGCAGTTGGGTCCAGGATCAGCGGGGAGCTGTTTTTT. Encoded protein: CASSAVGSRISGELFF.

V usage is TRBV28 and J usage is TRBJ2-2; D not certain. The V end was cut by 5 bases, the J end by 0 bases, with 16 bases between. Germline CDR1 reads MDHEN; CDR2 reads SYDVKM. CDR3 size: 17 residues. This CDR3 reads CASSQTLLTSNTGELFF. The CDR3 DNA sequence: TGTGCCAGCAGTCAGACACTGTTAACTTCGAACACCGGGGAGCTGTTTTTT.

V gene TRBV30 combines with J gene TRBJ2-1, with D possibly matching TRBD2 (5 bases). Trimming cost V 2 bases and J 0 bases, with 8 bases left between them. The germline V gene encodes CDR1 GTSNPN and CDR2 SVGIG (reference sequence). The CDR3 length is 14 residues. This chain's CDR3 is CAWSLRDSYNEQFF. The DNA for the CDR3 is TGTGCCTGGAGTCTACGGGACTCCTACAATGAGCAGTTCTTC.

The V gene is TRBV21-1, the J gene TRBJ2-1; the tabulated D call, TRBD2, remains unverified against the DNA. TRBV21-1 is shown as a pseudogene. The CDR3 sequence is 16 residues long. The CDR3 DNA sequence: TGTGCCAGCAGTGGTAAGGGGACTAGCGGGCCAAAGAAGCAGTTCTTC. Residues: CASSGKGTSGPKKQFF.

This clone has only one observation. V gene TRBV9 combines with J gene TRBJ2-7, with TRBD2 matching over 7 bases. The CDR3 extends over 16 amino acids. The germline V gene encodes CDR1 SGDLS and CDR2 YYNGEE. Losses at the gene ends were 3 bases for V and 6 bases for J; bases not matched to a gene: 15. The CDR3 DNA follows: TGTGCCAGCAGCGCAACGCTAGAGGGGACTACAAGCGAGCAGTACTTC. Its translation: CASSATLEGTTSEQYF. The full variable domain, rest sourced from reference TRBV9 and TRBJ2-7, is DSGVTQTPKHLITATGQRVTLRCSPRSGDLSVYWYQQSLDQGLQFLIQYYNGEERAKGNILERFSAQQFPDLHSELNLSSLELGDSALYFCASSATLEGTTSEQYFGPGTRLTVT.

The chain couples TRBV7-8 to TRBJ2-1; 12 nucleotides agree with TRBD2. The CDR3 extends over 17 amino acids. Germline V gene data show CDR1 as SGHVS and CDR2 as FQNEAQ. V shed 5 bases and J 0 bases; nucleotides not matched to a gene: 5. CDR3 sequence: CASSPKTSGSSYNEQFF. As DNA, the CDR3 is TGTGCCAGCAGCCCTAAGACTAGCGGGAGCTCCTACAATGAGCAGTTCTTC.

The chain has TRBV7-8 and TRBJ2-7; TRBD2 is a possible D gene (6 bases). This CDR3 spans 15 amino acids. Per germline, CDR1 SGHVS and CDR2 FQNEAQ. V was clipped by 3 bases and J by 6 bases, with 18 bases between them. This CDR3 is CASSLGLANRAEQYF. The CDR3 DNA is TGTGCCAGCAGCTTGGGCCTAGCGAATAGGGCCGAGCAGTACTTC.

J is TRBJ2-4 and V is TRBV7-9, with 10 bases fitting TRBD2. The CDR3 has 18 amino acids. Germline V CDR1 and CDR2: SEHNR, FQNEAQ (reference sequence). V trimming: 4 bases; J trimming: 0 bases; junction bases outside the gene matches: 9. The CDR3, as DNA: TGTGCCAGCAGCTCCCTTTCAGCGGGAGGGATAGCCAAAAACATTCAGTACTTC. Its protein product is CASSSLSAGGIAKNIQYF.